This entry is about one T cell receptor (beta chain). This entry comes from a study of cytomegalovirus exposure and HLA in healthy donors. Use of 60 Vbeta and 13 Jbeta primers characterized the PCR. The method was immunoSEQ multiplex PCR; TCRdb's version includes in-frame clones alone and lacks a portion of them. This sample has about 75,000 clones, with approximately 82% found just once. The length of the CDR3 is 12 residues. Trimming took 4 bases from V and 3 from J, leaving 6 bases between them. Germline assignment: CDR1 MDHEN and CDR2 SYDVKM. This chain joins TRBV28 and TRBJ1-2; a weak D match, TRBD1 (5 bases). Sequencing was done on a sample of PBMCs. The sequence was obtained from a man between 65 and 79 years old in good health and CMV-seropositive. The CDR3 loop is CASSWGDYGYTF. CDR3 nucleotides: TGTGCCAGCAGTTGGGGGGACTATGGCTACACCTTC.